This record looks at one T cell receptor beta chain sequence and its context. These data are taken from a study of T-cell reconstitution after alpha-beta-depleted transplantation in children. Using unique molecular identifiers, the investigators prepared the TCRbeta library. A single record per CDR3 protein comes from TCRdb applying MiXCR to the PCR reads. The sample has 450,000 to 600,000 distinct CDR3 sequences; roughly 33% are singletons. This clonotype originated in a human donor who donated a stem cell graft to a child with aplastic anemia. Sample: PBMCs from the stem cell graft donor, taken from the stem cell graft.

The CDR3 sequence: CASSLGRNEAFF. The CDR3 DNA reads TGTGCCAGCAGTTTAGGGCGGAATGAAGCTTTCTTT. The chain links TRBV12-3 or TRBV12-4 to TRBJ1-1; D gene unclear. Trimming removed 1 base at V and 7 bases at J, with 7 bases between. This CDR3 has 12 amino acids.